This T cell receptor beta chain was profiled in a study of patients and donors after allogeneic stem cell transplantation. One entry per CDR3 protein results from TCRdb running MiXCR on the RT-PCR reads. This repertoire shows roughly 960,000 distinct CDR3 sequences, over 15% found once; its top ten account for 5.5% to 6.5%. With V trimmed by 2 bases and J by 2 bases, 1 base remained unmatched. The V gene's germline CDR1 is MNHEY and CDR2 SVGAGI. CDR3 length equals 15 residues. The gene calls are TRBV6-5 and TRBJ2-3; 10 nucleotides line up with TRBD1. This TCR was recovered from a human donor who was either an allogeneic HSCT recipient or a stem cell or donor lymphocyte infusion donor (not recorded which). It is not recorded whose cells these are; they may come from a transplant donor. The material sequenced was blood, either unsorted or a sorted T cell fraction (not recorded which). The CDR3 loop is CASSYDRGPTDTQYF. CDR3 nucleotide sequence: TGTGCCAGCAGTTACGACAGGGGGCCCACAGATACGCAGTATTTT.